Following are 23 T cell receptor beta chains from one sample sequenced in a study of technical replicates of blood from a few donors. This table comes from immunoSEQ multiplex PCR, and its TCRdb copy is limited to in-frame clones, with some not included. The table includes 60,000 to 90,000 clones, approximately 96% detected once. Sequenced: T cells isolated from PBMCs. The receptors were gathered from a human donor in good health.

The genes are TRBV4-1 and TRBJ2-7; 7 nucleotides match TRBD2. The J segment lost 4 bases and the V segment lost 1 base, leaving 7 bases of the junction unmatched. The CDR3 totals 15 residues. From germline, CDR1 is MGHRA and CDR2 YSYEKL. The CDR3 loop reads CASSQVSREAYEQYF. CDR3 bases: TGCGCCAGCAGCCAAGTTTCTCGGGAGGCATACGAGCAGTACTTC.

The V call is TRBV5-1, the J call TRBJ2-3; 8 bases agree with TRBD1. Unmatched junction bases numbered 3, after V lost 2 bases and J lost 4 bases. Per germline, CDR1 SGHRS and CDR2 YFSETQ. This CDR3 spans 14 amino acids. CDR3 protein: CASSFGQGADTQYF. In nucleotides, the CDR3 is TGCGCCAGCAGCTTCGGACAGGGTGCAGATACGCAGTATTTT.

The chain employs TRBV4-1 and TRBJ2-1; the match to TRBD2 covers 15 bases. CDR3 length: 22 residues. V shed 6 bases and J 8 bases; nucleotides not matched to a gene: 26. Germline CDR1 is MGHRA and CDR2 is YSYEKL. In nucleotides, the CDR3 is TGCGCCAGCAGGCGCATCGGACTAGCGGGAGGGCCAAGGGGTATCTTTGGGGATGAGCAGTTCTTC. Translated: CASRRIGLAGGPRGIFGDEQFF.

J is TRBJ2-3 and V is TRBV5-6, with 13 nucleotides matching TRBD2. V lost 1 base, J lost 4 bases, and 6 bases stayed unmatched. CDR1 is SGHDT and CDR2 is YYEEEE in the germline V gene. The CDR3 has 17 residues. CDR3 in amino acids: CASSLPTSGRASDTQYF. In nucleotides, the CDR3 is TGTGCCAGCAGCTTGCCCACTAGCGGGAGGGCCTCAGATACGCAGTATTTT.

The chain's CDR3 is CASKWVAGGNEQFF. In DNA form, the CDR3 reads TGTGCCAGTAAATGGGTCGCGGGAGGTAATGAGCAGTTCTTC. This chain connects TRBV19 to TRBJ2-1; TRBD2 matches at 8 bases. V lost 7 bases and J lost 7; bases outside the gene matches: 9. Germline V gene sequence: CDR1 LNHDA, CDR2 SQIVND (reference sequence). The CDR3 is 14 residues long.

The chain carries TRBV10-3 and TRBJ2-7, with TRBD1 matching 9 bases. This CDR3 is built from 14 residues. Germline V CDR1 and CDR2: ENHRY, SYGVKD. Trimming cost V 8 bases and J 4 bases; bases outside gene matches: 9. CDR3 DNA sequence: TGTGCCATCTCCCTGGGACAGGGAACTTACGAGCAGTACTTC. This encodes CAISLGQGTYEQYF.

The chain is built from TRBV5-4 and TRBJ2-1, with TRBD2 as a possible D gene (6 bases). The V gene's germline CDR1 is SGHNT and CDR2 YYREEE (reference sequence). This CDR3 region has 16 residues. Trimming left V 2 bases short and J 0 bases short, with 12 bases between. Here the CDR3 DNA reads TGTGCCAGCAGCTTTTTCCTAGCGTCCTCCTACAATGAGCAGTTCTTC. Translation gives CASSFFLASSYNEQFF.

The rearrangement links TRBV6-5 to TRBJ1-1, with TRBD1 as a possible D gene (6 bases). CDR3 length equals 14 residues. Between the trimmed V and J ends, which lost 5 bases and 4 bases, there was a span of 14 bases. Germline values: CDR1 MNHEY, CDR2 SVGAGI. The CDR3 DNA reads as TGTGCCAGCAGTAATCACAGGGATATCACTGAAGCTTTCTTT. Its translation is CASSNHRDITEAFF.

This sequence joins TRBV5-8 and TRBJ1-1; TRBD1 matches at 7 bases. CDR1 is SGHTS, CDR2 YDEGEE, per germline. This CDR3 comprises 12 residues. V trimming: 5 bases; J trimming: 10 bases; junction bases outside the gene matches: 8. In DNA form, the CDR3 reads TGTGCCAGCAGATTGACAGGGATCGGAGCTTTCTTT. Its translation is CASRLTGIGAFF.

The chain carries TRBV11-2 and TRBJ1-5, with D possibly being TRBD1 (5 bases). Per germline, CDR1 SGHAT and CDR2 FQNNGV. The germline V and J ends were trimmed by 1 base and 4 bases, with 5 bases remaining between them. This CDR3 region has 13 residues. This CDR3 reads CASSLGQNQPQHF. The CDR3 region has the DNA TGTGCCAGCAGCTTAGGACAGAATCAGCCCCAGCATTTT.

The chain recombines TRBV2 with TRBJ2-7, with 7 bases lining up with TRBD2. This CDR3 is built from 13 residues. Germline trimming cut 7 bases from V and 4 bases from J; bases unmatched to any gene: 7. Germline V CDR1 and CDR2: SNHLY, FYNNEI. The CDR3 coding sequence is TGTGCCAGCAAGCGGGACTATAGTTACGAGCAGTACTTC. Translated: CASKRDYSYEQYF.

For this clone: Relative to the germline gene, one junction end is altered; a read error may explain this. This rearrangement joins TRBV6-5 to TRBJ2-7; 7 bases are shared with TRBD1. This CDR3 has 16 amino acids. Looked up from germline, CDR1 is MNHEY and CDR2 is SVGAGI. The CDR3 bases are TGTGCCAGCAATTACCAAAGACAGGGCATAGGCTACGAGCAGTACTTC. It encodes CASNYQRQGIGYEQYF.

The chain recombines TRBV5-8 with TRBJ2-1; the match to TRBD2 covers 12 bases. V shed 2 bases, J shed 4 bases, and the junction held 1 base outside the gene matches. The CDR3 is 15 amino acids. The V gene's germline CDR1 is SGHTS and CDR2 YDEGEE. The CDR3 reads CASSLGTSGYNEQFF. As DNA, the CDR3 is TGTGCCAGCAGCTTAGGGACTAGCGGGTACAATGAGCAGTTCTTC. Supplemented by reference TRBV5-8 and TRBJ2-1, the full variable domain reads EAGVTQSPTHLIKTRGQQATLRCSPISGHTSVYWYQQALGLGLQFLLWYDEGEERNRGNFPPRFSGRQFPNYSSELNVNALELEDSALYLCASSLGTSGYNEQFFGPGTRLTVL.

V is TRBV11-3 and J is TRBJ2-7; 11 bases match TRBD2. The CDR3 has 17 residues. Germline values: CDR1 SGHNT, CDR2 YENEEA. V was pared by 7 bases and J by 1 base, with 12 bases of the junction left unmatched. CDR3 nucleotide sequence: TGTGCCAGCAAAGGACTAGCGGGCCTACTTTTTTCCTACGAGCAGTACTTC. This codes for CASKGLAGLLFSYEQYF.

The rearrangement links TRBV18 to TRBJ1-4, with D possibly being TRBD1 (5 bases). Trimming left V 6 bases short and J 0 bases short, with 8 bases between. Germline-derived CDR1 and CDR2 are KGHSH and LQKENI. This CDR3 region has 14 residues. The CDR3 bases are TGTGCCAGCTCTTTGACAGCAACTAATGAAAAACTGTTTTTT. Translating it yields CASSLTATNEKLFF.

CDR3 in DNA: TGTGCCAGCAGTTTACGGGGAGAAACCCAGTACTTC. It codes for CASSLRGETQYF. The chain employs TRBV27 and TRBJ2-5, with D perhaps TRBD2 (5 bases). V lost 2 bases and J 8 bases, leaving 9 bases between the germline ends. Germline lookup yields CDR1 MNHEY and CDR2 SMNVEV (reference sequence). CDR3 length: 12 residues.

The V and J genes are TRBV6-6 and TRBJ2-5, with D tentatively TRBD1 (6 bases). CDR3 length: 14 residues. V lost 6 bases and J 4 bases, leaving 15 bases between the germline ends. CDR1 and CDR2 from the germline V gene are MNHNY and SVGAGI (reference sequence). DNA for the CDR3: TGTGCCAGCAGCTATCAGGGGCTTGGAGAGACCCAGTACTTC. It translates to CASSYQGLGETQYF.

This clone was seen more than once but under ten times. This chain connects TRBV19 to TRBJ2-1; possible D gene TRBD1, 6 bases. The CDR3 runs 15 residues. Germline-derived CDR1 and CDR2 are LNHDA and SQIVND (reference sequence). V was cut by 3 bases and J by 3 bases, with 12 bases left in between. The CDR3 region has the DNA TGTGCCAGTAGTATCGTTGGGGGCTACTACAATGAGCAGTTCTTC. This encodes CASSIVGGYYNEQFF.

This sequence joins TRBV10-3 and TRBJ2-1; D is unclear. Germline V gene lookup returns CDR1 ENHRY and CDR2 SYGVKD. V was shortened by 4 bases and J by 2 bases, with 9 bases between the two germline ends. CDR3 length: 14 residues. The CDR3 nucleotides read TGTGCCATCAGTGCAGTAACACCCTACAATGAGCAGTTCTTC. Amino acid sequence: CAISAVTPYNEQFF.

This chain connects TRBV5-1 to TRBJ2-5; 8 positions agree with TRBD2. The V segment lost 5 bases and the J segment 2 bases; nucleotides outside the gene matches: 8. The CDR3 runs to 15 residues. Per the germline V gene, CDR1 is SGHRS and CDR2 is YFSETQ. CDR3 DNA: TGCGCCAGCAGGAACGAACTAGCGGAGCAAGAGACCCAGTACTTC. It specifies CASRNELAEQETQYF.

V and J are TRBV15 and TRBJ1-5, with D tentatively TRBD1 (5 bases). Trimming pared 0 bases from V and 3 bases from J, leaving 9 bases between. The length of the CDR3 is 15 residues. Germline CDR1 and CDR2: LNHNV and YYDKDF (reference sequence). The CDR3 DNA sequence: TGTGCCACCAGCAGAGAGGGGGGGACCAATCAGCCCCAGCATTTT. Protein product: CATSREGGTNQPQHF.

The chain couples TRBV7-9 to TRBJ1-5; 10 nucleotides line up with TRBD1. CDR1 is SEHNR and CDR2 is FQNEAQ in the germline V gene (reference sequence). The CDR3 consists of 15 residues. V was clipped by 6 bases and J by 9 bases; unmatched bases: 11. CDR3 nucleotides: TGTGCCAGCAGTTCACACCGGGACAGGGGACCGCCCCAGCATTTT. Amino acid sequence: CASSSHRDRGPPQHF.

The chain combines TRBV19 with TRBJ2-7; D not resolved. Germline CDR1 reads LNHDA; CDR2 reads SQIVND (reference sequence). V dropped 7 bases and J dropped 0 bases, with 13 bases sitting between them. CDR3 length: 14 amino acids. The CDR3 loop is CASMVAINSYEQYF. CDR3 coding DNA: TGTGCCAGTATGGTCGCTATTAACTCCTACGAGCAGTACTTC.